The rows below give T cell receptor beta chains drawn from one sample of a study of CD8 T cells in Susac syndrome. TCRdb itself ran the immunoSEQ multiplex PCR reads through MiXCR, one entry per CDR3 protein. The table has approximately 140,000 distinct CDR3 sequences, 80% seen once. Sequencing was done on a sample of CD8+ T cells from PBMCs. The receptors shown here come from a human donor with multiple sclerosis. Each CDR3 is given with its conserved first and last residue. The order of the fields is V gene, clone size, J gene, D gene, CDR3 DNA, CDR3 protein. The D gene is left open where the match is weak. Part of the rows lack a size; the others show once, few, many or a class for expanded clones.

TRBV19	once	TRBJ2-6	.	TGTGCCAGTAACGCCGCGGGGATCTCTGGGGCCAACGTCCTGACTTTC	CASNAAGISGANVLTF
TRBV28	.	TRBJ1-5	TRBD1	TGTGCCAGCAGGACAGGGAGCTATAGCAATCAGCCCCAGCATTTT	CASRTGSYSNQPQHF
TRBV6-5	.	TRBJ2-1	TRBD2	TGTGCCAGCAGTTACGACCCCCCCACTAGCGGCTTATACAATGAGCAGTTCTTC	CASSYDPPTSGLYNEQFF
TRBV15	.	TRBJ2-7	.	TGTGCCACCAGCAGAGCCACAGGGTATCGCTACGAGCAGTACTTC	CATSRATGYRYEQYF
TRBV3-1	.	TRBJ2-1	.	TGTGCCAGCAGCCAAGATGGGGATCTTTTGGGAGTCTACAATGAGCAGTTCTTC	CASSQDGDLLGVYNEQFF
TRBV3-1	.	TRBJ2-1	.	TGTGCCAGCAGCCAAGAGCCGGAGGGCAATGAGCAGTTCTTC	CASSQEPEGNEQFF
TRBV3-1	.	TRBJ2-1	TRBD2	TGTGCCAGCAGCCAAGACCTAGCGGGGATTTCGAGATCCTACAATGAGCAGTTCTTC	CASSQDLAGISRSYNEQFF
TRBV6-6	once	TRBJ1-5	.	TGTGCCAGCAGTTCGCCATCTGAGCCGGGCAGCGAGCCCCAGCATTTT	CASSSPSEPGSEPQHF
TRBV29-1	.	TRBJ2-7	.	TGCAGCGTTGAAGAGAGCTCGGCCTTCGAGCAGTACTTC	CSVEESSAFEQYF
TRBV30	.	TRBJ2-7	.	TGTGCCGCTGGACAGTGGGCAAGGTACGAGCAGTACTTC	CAAGQWARYEQYF
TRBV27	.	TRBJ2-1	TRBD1	TGTGCCAGCAGTTTGACAGGGTTCAATGAGCAGTTCTTC	CASSLTGFNEQFF
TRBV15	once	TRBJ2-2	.	TGTGCCACCAGCAATTTTTTCGGGGAGCTGTTTTTT	CATSNFFGELFF
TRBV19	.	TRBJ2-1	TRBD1	TGTGCCAGTAGCTCCGGGACAGGAGGGTACAATGAGCAGTTCTTC	CASSSGTGGYNEQFF
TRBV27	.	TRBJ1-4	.	TGTGCCAGCAGTCCCGACGGGTCCGAAAAACTGTTTTTT	CASSPDGSEKLFF
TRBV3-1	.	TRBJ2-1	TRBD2	TGTGCCAGCAGCCAAGGAGTCGCTAGCGGGGAGGTCTCTGCCTACAATGAGCAGTTCTTC	CASSQGVASGEVSAYNEQFF
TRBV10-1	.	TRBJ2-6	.	TGCGCCAGCAGTCAAACAGGAAGATCCGCACAAAGTCGGGCCAACGTCCTGACTTTC	CASSQTGRSAQSRANVLTF
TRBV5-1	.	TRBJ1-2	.	TGCGCCAGCAGCTTGGAGCGTCCGGGGGGGCCGCTCCCTGTCGCCTTC	CASSLERPGGPLPVAF
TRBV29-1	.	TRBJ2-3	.	TGCAGCGTTGAGGCTAAAACGGGGGAAGATACGCAGTATTTT	CSVEAKTGEDTQYF
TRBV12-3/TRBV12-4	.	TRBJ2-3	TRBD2	TGTGCCAGCATAGGAAGACTAGCGGGCGGACTGCAGTATTTT	CASIGRLAGGLQYF
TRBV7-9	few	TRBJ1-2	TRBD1	TGTGCCAGCAGCTCAGGGGGTTATGGCTACACCTTC	CASSSGGYGYTF
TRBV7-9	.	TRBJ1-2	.	TGTGCCAGCAGCTTAGCCCGGACAGACGAAAGATACCTAAACTATGGCTACACCTTC	CASSLARTDERYLNYGYTF
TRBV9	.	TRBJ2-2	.	TGTGCCAGCAGCGTATGGGACCCGAACACCGGGGAGCTGTTTTTT	CASSVWDPNTGELFF
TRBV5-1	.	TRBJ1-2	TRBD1	TGCGCCAGCAGGCTTCCACAGGGGAATGGCTACACCTTC	CASRLPQGNGYTF
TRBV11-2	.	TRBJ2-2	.	TGTGCCAGCAGCTTAGATCGGATTAGCCCGTGGACCGGGGAGCTGTTTTTT	CASSLDRISPWTGELFF
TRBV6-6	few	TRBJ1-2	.	TGTGCCAGCAGACAGGAGCTTTCCCTCTATGGCTACACCTTC	CASRQELSLYGYTF
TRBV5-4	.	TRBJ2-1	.	TGTGCCAGCAGCGATATAGCGGAACCCTACAATGAGCAGTTCTTC	CASSDIAEPYNEQFF
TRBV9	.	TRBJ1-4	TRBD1	TGTGCCAGCAGCGCACAGACAGGGGTTAATGAAAAACTGTTTTTT	CASSAQTGVNEKLFF
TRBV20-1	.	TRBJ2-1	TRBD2	TGCAGTGCTAGAGATATCGGGAGGACCCTAGATGAGCAGTTCTTC	CSARDIGRTLDEQFF
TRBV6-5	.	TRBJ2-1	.	TGTGCCAGCAGTCACTCTACGGGAGAAGTCTACAATGAGCAGTTCTTC	CASSHSTGEVYNEQFF
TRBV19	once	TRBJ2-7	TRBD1	TGTGCCAGTAGTGTGGGGACAGGGTCCTACGAGCAGTACTTC	CASSVGTGSYEQYF
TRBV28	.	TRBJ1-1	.	TGTGCCAGCAGTTTTGAGGGGGGCGCTGCTCGGCCTTTCTTT	CASSFEGGAARPFF
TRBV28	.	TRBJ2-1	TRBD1	TGTGCCAGCAGTTTATTAATTCGGGGACAGGGTCAGGACAATGAGCAGTTCTTC	CASSLLIRGQGQDNEQFF
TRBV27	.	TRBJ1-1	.	TGTGCCAGCAGTTTCCTCCCAGGCGCAAACACTGAAGCTTTCTTT	CASSFLPGANTEAFF
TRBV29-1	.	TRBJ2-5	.	TGCAGCGTATATAAACCGAGTGCCCAAGAGACCCAGTACTTC	CSVYKPSAQETQYF
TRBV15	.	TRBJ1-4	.	TGTGCCACCAGCAGGGGCACCCCGGGGGAAAAACTGTTTTTT	CATSRGTPGEKLFF
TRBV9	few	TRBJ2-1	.	TGTGCCAGCAGCTTAGGAGGTGGGGGACCTTACAATGAGCAGTTCTTC	CASSLGGGGPYNEQFF
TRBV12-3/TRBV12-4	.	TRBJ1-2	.	TGTGCCAGCAGTCTAAAACAGGGTGGGTGGAACTATGGCTACACCTTC	CASSLKQGGWNYGYTF
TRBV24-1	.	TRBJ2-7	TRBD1	TGTGCCACCCCCCGGACAGGGGTAGGCGAGCAGTACTTC	CATPRTGVGEQYF
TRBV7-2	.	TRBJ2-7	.	TGTGCCAGCAGCTTAGGACTAGGCACCCACGAGCAGTACTTC	CASSLGLGTHEQYF
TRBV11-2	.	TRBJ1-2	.	TGTGCCAGCAGCTTGATCCGCGGCTATGGCTACACCTTC	CASSLIRGYGYTF
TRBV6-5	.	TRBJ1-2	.	TGTGCCAGCAGTCTCCAAGTCAACTATGGCTACACCTTC	CASSLQVNYGYTF
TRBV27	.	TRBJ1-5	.	TGTGCCAGCGCTTTCGGGGTCGGCAATCAGCCCCAGCATTTT	CASAFGVGNQPQHF
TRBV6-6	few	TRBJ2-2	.	TGTGCCAGCAGTTCCAGGGGGAACACCGGGGAGCTGTTTTTT	CASSSRGNTGELFF
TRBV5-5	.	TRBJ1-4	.	TGTGCCAGCAGCGACGACACGATGGATGAAAAACTGTTTTTT	CASSDDTMDEKLFF
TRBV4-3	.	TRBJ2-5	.	TGCGCCAGCAGCCAAGAAGGCCCGGGGCGGGTTGGAGAGACCCAGTACTTC	CASSQEGPGRVGETQYF